This paragraph reports one T cell receptor (beta chain). Antigen unknown. The PCR contained 60 Vbeta and 13 Jbeta primers. Here immunoSEQ multiplex PCR was the method, and the copy in TCRdb shows in-frame clones only, minus some. In the table there are roughly 180,000 clones, 84% of which are singletons. The sample originates from a study of cytomegalovirus exposure and HLA in healthy donors. Overall study results and limits: The study flagged about 150 TCR beta chains as cytomegalovirus-associated.

V lost 7 bases and J 6 bases, leaving 15 bases between the germline ends. Germline CDR1 reads SNHLY; CDR2 reads FYNNEI. The length of the CDR3 is 13 residues. This receptor was identified in a boy between 10 and 17 years old in good health and CMV-seronegative. The material sequenced was PBMCs. The V and J genes are TRBV2 and TRBJ1-1; a possible D gene is TRBD1 (6 bases). The CDR3 is CASTDSGGPEAFF. The DNA of the CDR3 is TGTGCCAGCACGGACAGCGGGGGCCCTGAAGCTTTCTTT.